The 31 T cell receptor beta chains below come from one sample, sequenced in a study of blood T cell repertoires in COVID-19. The table came from immunoSEQ multiplex PCR; TCRdb's copy has only in-frame clones and leaves some out. The table shows about 110,000 clones, with about 90% occurring only once. Sequencing was done on a sample of peripheral blood. All receptors derive from a woman in her 50s with active or convalescent COVID-19.

This chain links TRBV5-4 with TRBJ2-1; 8 bases map to TRBD2. The J segment lost 8 bases and the V segment lost 0 bases, leaving 4 bases of the junction unmatched. CDR3 length: 14 residues. CDR1 is SGHNT and CDR2 is YYREEE in the germline V gene (reference sequence). CDR3 sequence (DNA): TGTGCCAGCAGCTTGGTGGTTAGCGGGGATGAGCAGTTCTTC. It specifies CASSLVVSGDEQFF.

CDR3 in amino acids: CASSFNRDYGYTF. The CDR3 DNA reads TGTGCCAGCAGCTTTAACAGAGACTATGGCTACACCTTC. This chain links TRBV7-9 with TRBJ1-2; unclear D gene. The CDR3 runs to 13 residues. Germline V gives CDR1 SEHNR, CDR2 FQNEAQ (reference sequence). Trimming took off 3 bases at V and 3 bases at J, with 8 bases between the two ends.

The rearrangement joins TRBV5-1 to TRBJ2-1; D may be TRBD2 (5 bases). V dropped 2 bases and J dropped 0 bases, with 6 bases sitting between them. In germline, CDR1 is SGHRS, CDR2 YFSETQ. The CDR3 has 14 residues. CDR3 amino acids: CASSLSGSYNEQFF. The CDR3 DNA reads TGCGCCAGCAGCTTAAGCGGCTCCTACAATGAGCAGTTCTTC.

The rearrangement joins TRBV3-1 (or the pseudogene TRBV3-2) to TRBJ1-2; 7 bases align to TRBD1. J was trimmed by 6 bases and V by 7 bases; bases with no gene match: 5. Per germline, CDR1 LGHDT and CDR2 YNNKEL (reference sequence). The CDR3 length is 12 residues. CDR3 DNA: TGTGCCAGCACCTTACAGGGGAATGGCTACACCTTC. This sequence encodes CASTLQGNGYTF.

This chain joins TRBV10-3 and TRBJ2-7; 13 nucleotides line up with TRBD2. V lost 6 bases to trimming and J lost 7 bases; unmatched junction nucleotides: 9. CDR3 length: 15 amino acids. Germline assignment: CDR1 ENHRY and CDR2 SYGVKD. CDR3 DNA sequence: TGTGCCATCAGCCAGACTAGCGGGAGGACGGGTGAGCAGTACTTC. Translation: CAISQTSGRTGEQYF.

The J gene is TRBJ2-1, the V gene TRBV19, with D perhaps matching TRBD2 (6 bases). V lost 6 bases and J 4 bases, leaving 16 bases between the germline ends. The CDR3 is 15 residues long. The V gene's germline CDR1 is LNHDA and CDR2 SQIVND (reference sequence). CDR3 sequence (DNA): TGTGCCAGTAGGGCCGGCGGGACCACTTACAATGAGCAGTTCTTC. It specifies CASRAGGTTYNEQFF. Full variable domain (rest looked up from reference TRBV19 and TRBJ2-1): DGGITQSPKYLFRKEGQNVTLSCEQNLNHDAMYWYRQDPGQGLRLIYYSQIVNDFQKGDIAEGYSVSREKKESFPLTVTSAQKNPTAFYLCASRAGGTTYNEQFFGPGTRLTVL.

The chain couples TRBV10-3 to TRBJ1-1; 7 nucleotides agree with TRBD1. J was trimmed by 11 bases and V by 2 bases; bases with no gene match: 8. The CDR3 loop spans 13 amino acids. Germline-derived CDR1 and CDR2 are ENHRY and SYGVKD. The CDR3 DNA sequence: TGTGCCATCAGTGAGACAGGGGTTATAAATGCTTTCTTT. It codes for CAISETGVINAFF.

The V call is TRBV28, the J call TRBJ1-1, with D possibly TRBD1 on 5 matching bases. The CDR3 is 14 residues long. The ends were cut back, 5 bases at V and 1 base at J, with 11 bases in the middle. CDR1 is MDHEN, CDR2 SYDVKM, per germline. The CDR3 DNA reads TGTGCCAGCAGTCGACCTCAGGGGAACACTGAAGCTTTCTTT. Protein: CASSRPQGNTEAFF.

The chain has TRBV6-2 or TRBV6-3 and TRBJ2-7; no clear D gene. The ends were cut back, 1 base at V and 13 bases at J, with 11 bases in the middle. The CDR3 is 11 amino acids. CDR1 and CDR2 from the germline V gene are MNHEY and SVGEGT. The CDR3, as DNA: TGTGCCAGCAGTTACTATGGCAGTCTCTACTTC. Its translation is CASSYYGSLYF.

V gene TRBV7-2 combines with J gene TRBJ1-6; maybe TRBD1 (5 bases). In germline, CDR1 is SGHTA, CDR2 FQGNSA. V shed 4 bases and J shed 9 bases, with 7 bases lying between them. The CDR3 length is 12 residues. This CDR3 reads CASSSRVSPLHF. CDR3 DNA sequence: TGTGCCAGCAGCTCCAGGGTTTCACCCCTCCACTTT.

The chain recombines TRBV6-6 with TRBJ2-1; 9 bases are a match to TRBD2. Germline V gene lookup returns CDR1 MNHNY and CDR2 SVGAGI (reference sequence). Unmatched junction bases numbered 5, after V lost 2 bases and J lost 9 bases. The CDR3 covers 14 residues. The CDR3 sequence: CASSYAGGRGEQFF. As DNA, the CDR3 is TGTGCCAGCAGTTACGCGGGAGGGCGTGGTGAGCAGTTCTTC.

The chain carries TRBV19 and TRBJ2-2; a weak D match, TRBD1 (6 bases). The V gene's germline CDR1 is LNHDA and CDR2 SQIVND (reference sequence). The CDR3 extends over 13 amino acids. V gave up 5 bases and J gave up 7 bases, with 11 bases separating them. The CDR3 nucleotides are TGTGCCAGTAGTCTACAGGGTATCGGGGAGCTGTTTTTT. As protein: CASSLQGIGELFF.

This clone has more than one count but fewer than ten. The chain is built from TRBV18 and TRBJ1-2, with 11 nucleotides matching TRBD1. This CDR3 contains 15 residues. The V gene end was trimmed by 3 bases and the J gene end by 3 bases; junction bases not matched to a gene: 3. Germline CDR1 and CDR2: KGHSH and LQKENI. The CDR3 sequence: CASSPLGQGDYGYTF. As DNA, the CDR3 is TGTGCCAGCTCACCCCTGGGACAGGGGGACTATGGCTACACCTTC.

The rearrangement links TRBV4-1 to TRBJ1-6; 8 bases match TRBD1. V was pared by 0 bases and J by 6 bases, with 1 base of the junction left unmatched. From germline, CDR1 is MGHRA and CDR2 YSYEKL. The CDR3 is made up of 15 amino acids. The CDR3 loop reads CASSQDRGPNSPLHF. The DNA for the CDR3 is TGCGCCAGCAGCCAAGACAGGGGGCCTAATTCACCCCTCCACTTT.

The J gene is TRBJ2-5, the V gene TRBV6-6, with 11 nucleotides matching TRBD2. Trimming removed 5 bases from V and 5 bases from J; junction bases left unmatched: 13. Per germline, CDR1 MNHNY and CDR2 SVGAGI (reference sequence). The CDR3 contains 17 residues. The CDR3 protein is CASSPLAGGDIRETQYF. In DNA form, the CDR3 reads TGTGCCAGCAGTCCGCTAGCGGGAGGAGACATTAGGGAGACCCAGTACTTC.

In its sample, this clone was seen once. The rearrangement links TRBV5-1 to TRBJ2-5; TRBD1 might be the D (8 bases). From germline, CDR1 is SGHRS and CDR2 YFSETQ. This CDR3 comprises 14 residues. V lost 4 bases, J lost 2 bases, and 12 bases lay in between. CDR3 DNA: TGCGCCAGCAGCCCACAGGGGGGGCAAGAGACCCAGTACTTC. Translating it yields CASSPQGGQETQYF.

The chain carries TRBV11-2 and TRBJ2-5; a weak D match, TRBD2 (5 bases). The length of the CDR3 is 12 residues. With 2 bases removed from V and 8 bases from J, the gap between germline ends came to 9 bases. Germline V gene lookup returns CDR1 SGHAT and CDR2 FQNNGV. The CDR3 DNA follows: TGTGCCAGCAGCTTACACGGGGATACCCAGTACTTC. This sequence encodes CASSLHGDTQYF.

The chain links TRBV7-9 to TRBJ2-7; a possible D gene is TRBD1 (6 bases). Germline V lookup: CDR1 SEHNR, CDR2 FQNEAQ (reference sequence). This CDR3 contains 16 residues. The ends were cut back, 1 base at V and 2 bases at J, with 15 bases in the middle. The CDR3 bases are TGTGCCAGCAGCTTAGTGGACAGTCCCCACCCCTACGAGCAGTACTTC. This codes for CASSLVDSPHPYEQYF. Based on the CDR3 plus reference TRBV7-9 and TRBJ2-7, the full variable domain is DTGVSQNPRHKITKRGQNVTFRCDPISEHNRLYWYRQTLGQGPEFLTYFQNEAQLEKSRLLSDRFSAERPKGSFSTLEIQRTEQGDSAMYLCASSLVDSPHPYEQYFGPGTRLTVT.

The chain recombines TRBV19 with TRBJ1-5; 10 positions match TRBD1. The CDR3 totals 17 residues. Losses at the gene ends were 6 bases for V and 5 bases for J; bases not matched to a gene: 13. The V gene's germline CDR1 is LNHDA and CDR2 SQIVND (reference sequence). CDR3 bases: TGTGCCAGTAGCCAAGGGGGACAGGGGAGGCCTGATCAGCCCCAGCATTTT. Protein product: CASSQGGQGRPDQPQHF.

The CDR3 DNA sequence: TGTGCCAGCAGGGCGACTGGATACAATGAGCAGTTCTTC. It specifies CASRATGYNEQFF. The chain carries TRBV7-2 and TRBJ2-1; D is uncertain. Trimming cost V 6 bases and J 4 bases, with 10 bases left between them. CDR3 length: 13 amino acids. CDR1 is SGHTA and CDR2 is FQGNSA in the germline V gene.

The chain joins TRBV9 to TRBJ2-1; 8 nucleotides match TRBD2. The CDR3 has 18 residues. Germline V gives CDR1 SGDLS, CDR2 YYNGEE. V lost 2 bases to trimming and J lost 2 bases; unmatched junction nucleotides: 12. The CDR3 DNA follows: TGTGCCAGCAGCGTCTTTAGTACTAGCGGAAATGCCTACAATGAGCAGTTCTTC. Its protein is CASSVFSTSGNAYNEQFF.

V usage is TRBV7-2 and J usage is TRBJ1-4; 7 bases are a match to TRBD1. V shed 1 base, J shed 3 bases, and the junction held 5 bases outside the gene matches. CDR1 SGHTA and CDR2 FQGNSA come from the germline V gene. The length of the CDR3 is 16 residues. This CDR3 reads CASSLGDSPSNEKLFF. In DNA, the CDR3 is TGTGCCAGCAGCTTAGGGGACAGCCCTTCTAATGAAAAACTGTTTTTT.

The V gene is TRBV27, the J gene TRBJ1-6; maybe TRBD1 (6 bases). This CDR3 region has 14 residues. The V gene's germline CDR1 is MNHEY and CDR2 SMNVEV (reference sequence). Trimming removed 5 bases at V and 6 bases at J, with 11 bases between. This CDR3 is CASSTGTGNSPLHF. The CDR3 DNA sequence: TGTGCCAGCAGTACAGGGACCGGTAATTCACCCCTCCACTTT.

The rearrangement joins TRBV23-1 to TRBJ2-2, with 7 nucleotides matching TRBD2. TRBV23-1 carries the ORF label, with uncertain function. V was clipped by 8 bases and J by 7 bases; unmatched bases: 4. This CDR3 comprises 12 residues. CDR3 amino acids: CASGRGGGELFF. DNA of the CDR3: TGCGCCAGCGGGAGGGGAGGCGGGGAGCTGTTTTTT.

The rearrangement joins TRBV7-9 to TRBJ2-5; 7 bases agree with TRBD1. V shed 5 bases, J shed 2 bases, and the junction held 8 bases outside the gene matches. The CDR3 consists of 15 residues. Per the germline V gene, CDR1 is SEHNR and CDR2 is FQNEAQ (reference sequence). CDR3 in amino acids: CASSQDRVVQETQYF. The CDR3 nucleotides read TGTGCCAGCAGCCAAGACAGGGTTGTACAAGAGACCCAGTACTTC.

This rearrangement joins TRBV2 to TRBJ2-7, with 9 nucleotides matching TRBD1. This CDR3 spans 14 amino acids. Germline CDR1 and CDR2: SNHLY and FYNNEI. The J segment lost 5 bases and the V segment lost 6 bases, leaving 8 bases of the junction unmatched. The CDR3 nucleotides read TGTGCCAGCAGCACCGGGACAGGGCACCACGAGCAGTACTTC. Its protein is CASSTGTGHHEQYF.

V gene TRBV12-5 combines with J gene TRBJ2-1; 11 bases line up with TRBD2. The germline V gene encodes CDR1 LGHNT and CDR2 FRNRAP. Trimming removed 5 bases from V and 8 bases from J; junction bases left unmatched: 11. The CDR3 runs to 16 residues. The CDR3 spells CASGPPTSGSLDEQFF. CDR3 nucleotides: TGTGCTAGTGGTCCCCCAACTAGCGGGAGTCTCGATGAGCAGTTCTTC.

V and J are TRBV6-4 and TRBJ2-1, with 13 bases lining up with TRBD2. The CDR3 spans 16 residues. The V gene's germline CDR1 is MRHNA and CDR2 SNTAGT. V shed 3 bases, J shed 12 bases, and the junction held 11 bases outside the gene matches. The CDR3 loop reads CASSEVLGLAGFRQFF. The CDR3 nucleotides read TGTGCCAGCAGTGAAGTCTTGGGACTAGCGGGATTTAGGCAGTTCTTC.

The CDR3 bases are TGTGCCAGCAGTTACTCGTTCGGGTCCTACGAGCAGTACTTC. Amino acid sequence: CASSYSFGSYEQYF. The chain uses TRBV6-5 and TRBJ2-7; no definite D call. Germline CDR1 MNHEY, CDR2 SVGAGI. V was shortened by 0 bases and J by 1 base, with 7 bases between the two germline ends. The CDR3 loop spans 14 amino acids.

J is TRBJ2-3 and V is TRBV5-1, with D unclear. Trimming left V 1 base short and J 4 bases short, with 7 bases between. This CDR3 is built from 13 residues. Germline V gives CDR1 SGHRS, CDR2 YFSETQ. The chain's CDR3 is CASSLHPPDTQYF. CDR3 nucleotide sequence: TGCGCCAGCAGCTTGCATCCCCCAGATACGCAGTATTTT.

V usage is TRBV6-5 and J usage is TRBJ1-2; weak D call: TRBD1 (5 bases). Germline CDR1 MNHEY, CDR2 SVGAGI. V was pared by 2 bases and J by 6 bases, with 7 bases between. There are 12 residues in the CDR3. This CDR3 is CASSYRGDGYTF. CDR3 nucleotides: TGTGCCAGCAGTTACAGGGGTGATGGCTACACCTTC.